Reported below is one TCR beta chain. Its antigen remains unidentified. The record originates from a study of T cells in tumors after PD-1 blockade. The same primary tumor site was biopsied both before and after PD-1 blockade. Study-wide findings and caveats: Only pre- versus post-treatment comparisons showed clonal replacement. Expanded exhausted CD8+ clones after therapy were mostly novel clonotypes. Peripheral recruitment is suggested, as some novel exhausted tumor clones were in pre-treatment blood.

Data came from immunoSEQ multiplex PCR; TCRdb stores just in-frame clones and leaves some out. The data hold about 13,000 clones, with around 68% observed a single time. CDR1 MNHEY and CDR2 SVGAGI come from the germline V gene. The CDR3 sequence is 13 residues long. Trimming removed 8 bases at V and 5 bases at J, with 12 bases between. This chain uses TRBV6-5 with TRBJ2-2; a possible D gene is TRBD2 (5 bases). This TCR was sampled from a human donor with cutaneous squamous cell carcinoma. The material was tumor tissue, obtained before anti-PD-1 treatment. CDR3 sequence: CASSDGETGELFF. DNA of the CDR3: TGTGCCAGCTCCGACGGGGAAACCGGGGAGCTGTTTTTT.